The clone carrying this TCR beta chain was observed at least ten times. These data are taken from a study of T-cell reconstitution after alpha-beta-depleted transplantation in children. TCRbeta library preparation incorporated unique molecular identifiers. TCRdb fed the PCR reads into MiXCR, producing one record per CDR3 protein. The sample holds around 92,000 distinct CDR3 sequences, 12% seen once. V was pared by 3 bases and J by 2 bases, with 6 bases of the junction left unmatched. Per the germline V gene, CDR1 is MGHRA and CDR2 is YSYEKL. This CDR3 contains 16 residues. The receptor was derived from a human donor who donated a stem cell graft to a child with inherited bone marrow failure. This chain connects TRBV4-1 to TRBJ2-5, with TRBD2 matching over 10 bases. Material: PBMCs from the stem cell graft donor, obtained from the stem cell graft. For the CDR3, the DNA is TGCGCCAGCAGCCACCAAGCGGGAGGGAGGCAAGAGACCCAGTACTTC. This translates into CASSHQAGGRQETQYF.